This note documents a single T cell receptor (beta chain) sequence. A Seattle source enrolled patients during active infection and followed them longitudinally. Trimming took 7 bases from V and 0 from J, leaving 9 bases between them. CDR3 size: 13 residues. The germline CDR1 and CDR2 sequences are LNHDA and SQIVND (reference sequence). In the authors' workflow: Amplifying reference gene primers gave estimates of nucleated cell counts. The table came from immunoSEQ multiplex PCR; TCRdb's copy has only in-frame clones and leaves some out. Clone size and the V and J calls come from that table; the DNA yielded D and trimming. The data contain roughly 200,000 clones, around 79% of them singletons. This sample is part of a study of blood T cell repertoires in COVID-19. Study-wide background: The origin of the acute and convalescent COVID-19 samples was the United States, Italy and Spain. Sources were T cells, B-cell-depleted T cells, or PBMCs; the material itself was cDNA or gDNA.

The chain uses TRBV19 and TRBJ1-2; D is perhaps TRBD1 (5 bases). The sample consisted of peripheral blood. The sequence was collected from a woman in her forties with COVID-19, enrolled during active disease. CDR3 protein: CASTRTSNYGYTF. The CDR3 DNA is TGTGCCAGTACGAGGACATCTAACTATGGCTACACCTTC. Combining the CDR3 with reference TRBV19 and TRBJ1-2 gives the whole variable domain DGGITQSPKYLFRKEGQNVTLSCEQNLNHDAMYWYRQDPGQGLRLIYYSQIVNDFQKGDIAEGYSVSREKKESFPLTVTSAQKNPTAFYLCASTRTSNYGYTFGSGTRLTVV.